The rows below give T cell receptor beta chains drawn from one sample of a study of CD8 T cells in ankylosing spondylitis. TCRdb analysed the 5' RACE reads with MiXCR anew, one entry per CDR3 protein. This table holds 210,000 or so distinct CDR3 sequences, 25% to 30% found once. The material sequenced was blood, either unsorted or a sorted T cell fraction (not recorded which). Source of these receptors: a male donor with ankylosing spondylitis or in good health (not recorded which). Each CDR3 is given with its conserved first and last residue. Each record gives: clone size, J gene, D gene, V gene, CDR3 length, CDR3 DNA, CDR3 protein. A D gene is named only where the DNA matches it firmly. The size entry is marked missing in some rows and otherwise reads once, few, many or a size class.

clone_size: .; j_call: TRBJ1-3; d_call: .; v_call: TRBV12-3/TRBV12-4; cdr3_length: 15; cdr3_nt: TGTGCCAGCAGTTCCCAACTCGGGGGGGCAGACACCATATATTTT; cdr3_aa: CASSSQLGGADTIYF
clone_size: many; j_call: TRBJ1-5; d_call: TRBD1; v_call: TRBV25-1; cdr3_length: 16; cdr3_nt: TGTGCCAGCAGTGAAAGTGGACAGGGGGCTCCCCTGGCCCAGCATTTT; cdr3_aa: CASSESGQGAPLAQHF
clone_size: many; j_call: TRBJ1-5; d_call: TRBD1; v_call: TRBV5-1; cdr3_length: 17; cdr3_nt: TGCGCCAGCAGCTTACGTCCGAGGGGGCAGGCCAATCAGCCCCAGCATTTT; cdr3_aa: CASSLRPRGQANQPQHF
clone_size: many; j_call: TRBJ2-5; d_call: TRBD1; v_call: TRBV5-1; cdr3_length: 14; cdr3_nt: TGCGCCAGCAGCTGGGGGACAGGTCAAGAGACCCAGTACTTC; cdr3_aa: CASSWGTGQETQYF
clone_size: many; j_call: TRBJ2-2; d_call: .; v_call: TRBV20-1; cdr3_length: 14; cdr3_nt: TGCAGTGCTAGCGGGAACGCGAACACCGGGGAGCTGTTTTTT; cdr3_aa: CSASGNANTGELFF
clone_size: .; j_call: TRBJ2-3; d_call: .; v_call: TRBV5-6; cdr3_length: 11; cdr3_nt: TGTGCCAGCACCCGGACAGATACGCAGTATTTT; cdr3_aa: CASTRTDTQYF
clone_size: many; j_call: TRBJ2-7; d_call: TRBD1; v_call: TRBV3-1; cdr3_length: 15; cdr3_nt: TGTGCCAGCAGCCACCCCAGGGGGCTCAGCTACGAGCAGTACTTC; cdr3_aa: CASSHPRGLSYEQYF
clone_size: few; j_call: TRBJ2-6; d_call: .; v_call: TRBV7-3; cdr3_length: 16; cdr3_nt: TGTGCCAGCAGCTTACCCGGGGAACTTGGGGCCAACGTCCTGACTTTC; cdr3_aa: CASSLPGELGANVLTF
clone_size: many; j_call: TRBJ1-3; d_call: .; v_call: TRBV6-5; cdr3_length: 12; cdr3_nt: TGTGCCAGCAGTTATGGGGGAAACACCATATATTTT; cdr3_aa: CASSYGGNTIYF
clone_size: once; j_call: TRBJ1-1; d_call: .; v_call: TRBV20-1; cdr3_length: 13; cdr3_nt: TGCAGTGCTAGAGAGGGCGGGATCACTGAAGCTTTCTTT; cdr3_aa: CSAREGGITEAFF
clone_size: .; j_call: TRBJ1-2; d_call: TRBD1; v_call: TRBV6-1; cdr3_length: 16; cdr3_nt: TGTGCCAGCAGCTCCAGGGGGCAAAGGGCTAACTATGGCTACACCTTC; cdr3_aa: CASSSRGQRANYGYTF
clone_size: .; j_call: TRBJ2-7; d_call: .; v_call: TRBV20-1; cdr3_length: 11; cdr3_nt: TGCAGTGCTAGGCTTTTGCGAGAGCAGTACTTC; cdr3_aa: CSARLLREQYF
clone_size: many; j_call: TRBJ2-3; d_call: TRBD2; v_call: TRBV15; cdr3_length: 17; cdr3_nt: TGTGCCACCAGCAGAGGTCTTTCTAGCGGGAGGCATGATACGCAGTATTTT; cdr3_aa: CATSRGLSSGRHDTQYF
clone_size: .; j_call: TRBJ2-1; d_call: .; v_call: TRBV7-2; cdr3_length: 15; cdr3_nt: TGTGCCAGCAGCTTATGGCCCTCAACATACAATGAGCAGTTCTTC; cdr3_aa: CASSLWPSTYNEQFF
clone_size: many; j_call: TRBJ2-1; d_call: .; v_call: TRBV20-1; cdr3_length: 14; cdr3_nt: TGCAGTGCTGTTCTGCTTTTGGGACGCAATGAGCAGTTCTTC; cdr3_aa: CSAVLLLGRNEQFF
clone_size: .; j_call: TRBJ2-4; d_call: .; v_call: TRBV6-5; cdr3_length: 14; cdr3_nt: TGTGCCAGCAGTTACTCTTCCGGGTGGGCCATTCAGTACTTC; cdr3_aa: CASSYSSGWAIQYF
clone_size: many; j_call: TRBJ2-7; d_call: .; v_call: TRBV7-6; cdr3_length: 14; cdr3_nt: TGTGCCAGCAGCTTCCCGGGACAAACCTACGAGCAGTACTTC; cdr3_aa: CASSFPGQTYEQYF
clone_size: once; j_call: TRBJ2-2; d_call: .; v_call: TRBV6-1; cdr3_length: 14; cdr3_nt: TGTGCCAGCAACGCGGACAGGAACACCGGGGAGCTGTTTTTT; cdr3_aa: CASNADRNTGELFF
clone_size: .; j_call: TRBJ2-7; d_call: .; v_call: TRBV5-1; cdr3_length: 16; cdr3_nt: TGCGCCAGCAGCCCGTCTAAAAGGACAACCCTCAGCGAGCAGTACTTC; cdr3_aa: CASSPSKRTTLSEQYF
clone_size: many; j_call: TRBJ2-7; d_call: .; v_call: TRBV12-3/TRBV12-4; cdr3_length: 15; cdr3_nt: TGTGCCAGCAGGGATCGAGCGGACCTCTCCTACGAGCAGTACTTC; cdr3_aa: CASRDRADLSYEQYF
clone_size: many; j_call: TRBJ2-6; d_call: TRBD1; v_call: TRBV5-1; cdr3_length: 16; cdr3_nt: TGCGCCAGCAGACAGGGGGTGATATCTGGGGCCAACGTCCTGACTTTC; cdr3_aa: CASRQGVISGANVLTF
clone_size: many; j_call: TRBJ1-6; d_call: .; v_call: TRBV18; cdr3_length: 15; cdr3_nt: TGTGCCAGCTCACCATCCCCGGGGATTAATTCACCCCTCCACTTT; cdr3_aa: CASSPSPGINSPLHF
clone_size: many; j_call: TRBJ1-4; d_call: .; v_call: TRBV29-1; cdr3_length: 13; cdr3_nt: TGCAGCGTACCGGGACTGAGGGGTGAAAAACTGTTTTTT; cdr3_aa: CSVPGLRGEKLFF
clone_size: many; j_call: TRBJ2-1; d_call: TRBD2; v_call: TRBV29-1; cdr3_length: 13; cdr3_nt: TGCAGCGTTGAAGGTCTAGCGGGAAAGGAGCAGTTCTTC; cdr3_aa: CSVEGLAGKEQFF
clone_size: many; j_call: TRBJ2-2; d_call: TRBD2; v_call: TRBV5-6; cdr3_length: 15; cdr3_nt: TGTGCCAGCACCTTGGGACTAGCGAAAACCGGGGAGCTGTTTTTT; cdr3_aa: CASTLGLAKTGELFF
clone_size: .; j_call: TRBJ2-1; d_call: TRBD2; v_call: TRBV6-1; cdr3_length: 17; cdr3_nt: TGTGCCAGCAGACCCTCCGGGACTAGCGGACCCTACAATGAGCAGTTCTTC; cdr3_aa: CASRPSGTSGPYNEQFF
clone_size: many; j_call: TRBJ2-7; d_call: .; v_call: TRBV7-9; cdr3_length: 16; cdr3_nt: TGTGCCAGCAGCTTAGGACTCCTAAGTGGCTCCTACGAGCAGTACTTC; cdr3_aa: CASSLGLLSGSYEQYF
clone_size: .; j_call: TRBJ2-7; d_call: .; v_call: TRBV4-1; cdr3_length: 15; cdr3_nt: TGCGCCAGCAGTCAACAGGCCCAGCCGACCTACGAGCAGTACTTC; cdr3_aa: CASSQQAQPTYEQYF
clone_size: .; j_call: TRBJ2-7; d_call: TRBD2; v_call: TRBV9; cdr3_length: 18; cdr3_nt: TGTGCCAGCAGCGTAGCTCTGAGTGGGGCTAGCGGGAGCAACGAGCAGTACTTC; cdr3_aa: CASSVALSGASGSNEQYF
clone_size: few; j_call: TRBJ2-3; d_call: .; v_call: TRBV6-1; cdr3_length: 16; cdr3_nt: TGTGCCAGCAGTCGCCGACCTCTCCCGAGCACAGATACGCAGTATTTT; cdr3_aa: CASSRRPLPSTDTQYF
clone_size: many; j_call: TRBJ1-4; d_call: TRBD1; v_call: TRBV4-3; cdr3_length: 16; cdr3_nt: TGCGCCAGCAGCCAAGACTTGGGGACAGGGGGTGAAAAACTGTTTTTT; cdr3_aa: CASSQDLGTGGEKLFF
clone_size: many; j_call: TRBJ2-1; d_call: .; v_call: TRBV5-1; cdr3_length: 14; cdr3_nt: TGCGCCAGCAGCCCTCCCCCCGATTGGGGCCTTCAGTTCTTC; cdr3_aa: CASSPPPDWGLQFF
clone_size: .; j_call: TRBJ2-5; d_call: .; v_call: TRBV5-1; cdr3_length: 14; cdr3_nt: TGCGCCAGCAGCCCCCGTAGGGTGTCGGAGACCCAGTACTTC; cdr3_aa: CASSPRRVSETQYF
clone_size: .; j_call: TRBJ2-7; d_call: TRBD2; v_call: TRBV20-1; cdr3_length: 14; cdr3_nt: TGCAGTGCTAGAGTCGGCAATAGCGGGACCGAGCAGTACTTC; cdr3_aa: CSARVGNSGTEQYF
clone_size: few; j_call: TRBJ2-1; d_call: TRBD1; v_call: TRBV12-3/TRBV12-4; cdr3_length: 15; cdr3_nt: TGTGCCAGCAGTCCCGACAGGGGCTACTACAATGAGCAGTTCTTC; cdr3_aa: CASSPDRGYYNEQFF
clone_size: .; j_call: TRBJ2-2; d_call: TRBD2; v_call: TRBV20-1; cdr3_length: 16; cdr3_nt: TGCAGTGCCACCAGCGGGAGTGGGATTAACGCCGGGGAGCTGTTTTTT; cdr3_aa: CSATSGSGINAGELFF
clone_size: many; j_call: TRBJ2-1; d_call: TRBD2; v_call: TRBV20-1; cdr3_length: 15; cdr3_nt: TGCAGTGCAAAGACCGGGACTAGCGGGAGAGGTGAGCAGTTCTTC; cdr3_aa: CSAKTGTSGRGEQFF
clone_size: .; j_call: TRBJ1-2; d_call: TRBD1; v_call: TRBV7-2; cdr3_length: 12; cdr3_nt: TGTGCCAGCAGCCCTTGGGACAGGGGGCCCGTCTTC; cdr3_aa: CASSPWDRGPVF
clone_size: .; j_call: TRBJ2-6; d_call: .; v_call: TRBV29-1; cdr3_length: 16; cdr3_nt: TGCAGCGTTGAAGTTTTGGGGCCCTCTGGGGCCAACGTCCTGACTTTC; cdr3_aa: CSVEVLGPSGANVLTF
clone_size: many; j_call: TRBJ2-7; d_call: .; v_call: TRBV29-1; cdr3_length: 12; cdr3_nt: TGCAGCGTTGGGGGACAAGGTGGCGAGCAGTACTTC; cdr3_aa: CSVGGQGGEQYF
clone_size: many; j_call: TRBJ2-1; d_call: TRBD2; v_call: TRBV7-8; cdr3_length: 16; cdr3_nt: TGTGCCAGTATTCCAGGCAGCGGGAGTTCCTACAATGAGCAGTTCTTC; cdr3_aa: CASIPGSGSSYNEQFF
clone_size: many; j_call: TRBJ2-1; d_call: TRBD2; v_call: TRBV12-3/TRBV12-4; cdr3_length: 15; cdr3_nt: TGTGCCAGCACCCTGGGACTAGCGGGGGGCAATGCGCAGTTCTTC; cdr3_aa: CASTLGLAGGNAQFF